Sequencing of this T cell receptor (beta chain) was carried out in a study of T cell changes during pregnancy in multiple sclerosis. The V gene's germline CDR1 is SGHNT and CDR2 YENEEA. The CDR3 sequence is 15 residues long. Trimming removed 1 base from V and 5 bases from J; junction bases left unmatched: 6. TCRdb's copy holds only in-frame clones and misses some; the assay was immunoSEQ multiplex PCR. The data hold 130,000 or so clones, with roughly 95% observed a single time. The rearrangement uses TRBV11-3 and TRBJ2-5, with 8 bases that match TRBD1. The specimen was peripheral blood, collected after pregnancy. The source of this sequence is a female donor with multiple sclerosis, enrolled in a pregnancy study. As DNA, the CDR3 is TGTGCCAGCAGCTTAGCAGGGGGCCCGCGGGAGACCCAGTACTTC. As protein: CASSLAGGPRETQYF. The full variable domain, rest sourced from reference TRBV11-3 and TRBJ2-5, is EAGVVQSPRYKIIEKKQPVAFWCNPISGHNTLYWYLQNLGQGPELLIRYENEEAVDDSQLPKDRFSAERLKGVDSTLKIQPAELGDSAVYLCASSLAGGPRETQYFGPGTRLLVL.